A single sample is the source of the 29 T cell receptor beta chains below, sequenced in a study of technical replicates of blood from a handful of donors. Only in-frame clones appear in the TCRdb table, and some are missing; sequencing was by immunoSEQ multiplex PCR. The sample includes roughly 85,000 clones, about 93% of them seen just once. The sequencing input was T cells isolated from PBMCs. These receptors all stem from a human donor in good health.

The V call is TRBV28, the J call TRBJ2-3; TRBD2 agrees at 10 bases. The CDR3 sequence is 16 residues long. With 7 bases clipped from V and 1 base from J, the junction kept 8 bases outside the gene matches. CDR1 is MDHEN and CDR2 is SYDVKM in the germline V gene. CDR3 coding DNA: TGTGCCAGCAAACCTTTAGCGGGAGGCGGCACAGATACGCAGTATTTT. Translating it yields CASKPLAGGGTDTQYF.

The CDR3, as DNA: TGTGCCAGTAGTATAGAAGTCCGGACTAGCGGGAGCACAGATACGCAGTATTTT. Protein: CASSIEVRTSGSTDTQYF. V usage is TRBV19 and J usage is TRBJ2-3; 11 positions agree with TRBD2. V gave up 0 bases and J gave up 0 bases; unmatched junction bases: 5. This CDR3 spans 18 amino acids. In germline, CDR1 is LNHDA, CDR2 SQIVND (reference sequence).

The chain uses TRBV5-4 and TRBJ2-7, with 7 bases matching TRBD1. CDR1 SGHNT and CDR2 YYREEE come from the germline V gene (reference sequence). This CDR3 comprises 16 residues. Trimming took 0 bases from V and 5 from J; bases not matched to a gene: 11. The CDR3 region is CASSLESGQAYNEQYF. CDR3 bases: TGTGCCAGCAGCTTGGAATCAGGACAGGCATATAACGAGCAGTACTTC.

The V gene is TRBV7-2, the J gene TRBJ2-5; D may be TRBD2 (6 bases). This CDR3 spans 11 amino acids. V shed 5 bases and J shed 9 bases, with 10 bases lying between them. In germline, CDR1 is SGHTA, CDR2 FQGNSA. DNA of the CDR3: TGTGCCAGCAGCCTAACGGGGGCCCAGTACTTC. It specifies CASSLTGAQYF.

DNA of the CDR3: TGCGCCAGCAGCCAAGTTAGGCAGGGGGCTCTGTACGCTGAAGCTTTCTTT. Translating it yields CASSQVRQGALYAEAFF. The chain links TRBV4-1 to TRBJ1-1, with 8 positions matching TRBD1. V was pared by 1 base and J by 6 bases, with 13 bases of the junction left unmatched. Germline values: CDR1 MGHRA, CDR2 YSYEKL. The CDR3 extends over 17 amino acids.

The chain carries TRBV2 and TRBJ2-1; tentatively, D is TRBD2 (6 bases). Trimming left V 8 bases short and J 0 bases short, with 14 bases between. The CDR3 totals 15 residues. Germline V gene lookup returns CDR1 SNHLY and CDR2 FYNNEI. This chain's CDR3 is CASRPRGSSYNEQFF. In DNA form, the CDR3 reads TGTGCCAGCCGGCCTCGGGGGAGCTCCTACAATGAGCAGTTCTTC.

V and J are TRBV25-1 and TRBJ2-1; 13 bases line up with TRBD2. Germline CDR1 is MGHDK and CDR2 is SYGVNS. The CDR3 covers 13 residues. J was trimmed by 10 bases and V by 6 bases; bases with no gene match: 3. The CDR3 nucleotides read TGTGCCAGCAGACGACTAGCGGGAGGCGAGCAGTTCTTC. Protein: CASRRLAGGEQFF.

This clone has just a few counts. This chain links TRBV5-6 with TRBJ1-1; D possibly corresponds to TRBD1 (6 bases). Germline V gives CDR1 SGHDT, CDR2 YYEEEE. Between the trimmed V and J ends, which lost 2 bases and 7 bases, there was a span of 9 bases. The CDR3 runs to 12 residues. CDR3 protein: CASSFVTGEAFF. CDR3 sequence (DNA): TGTGCCAGCAGCTTTGTGACAGGTGAAGCTTTCTTT. Supplemented by reference TRBV5-6 and TRBJ1-1, the full variable domain reads DAGVTQSPTHLIKTRGQQVTLRCSPKSGHDTVSWYQQALGQGPQFIFQYYEEEERQRGNFPDRFSGHQFPNYSSELNVNALLLGDSALYLCASSFVTGEAFFGQGTRLTVV.

J is TRBJ2-1 and V is TRBV28; 8 bases are a match to TRBD2. There are 15 residues in the CDR3. The V and J ends lost 2 bases and 2 bases, in that order; junction bases with no gene match: 2. Per the germline V gene, CDR1 is MDHEN and CDR2 is SYDVKM. In nucleotides, the CDR3 is TGTGCCAGCAGTTTAACGGGAGGGCCCTACAATGAGCAGTTCTTC. Translated: CASSLTGGPYNEQFF.

The rearrangement links TRBV5-5 to TRBJ2-7; TRBD1 is a possible D gene (6 bases). The germline gives CDR1 SGHKS, CDR2 YYEKEE (reference sequence). The V end was cut by 4 bases, the J end by 3 bases, with 17 bases between. The CDR3 has 15 amino acids. CDR3 amino acids: CASSNTGNPDYEQYF. CDR3 coding DNA: TGTGCCAGCAGCAACACAGGGAATCCTGACTACGAGCAGTACTTC.

The chain employs TRBV7-9 and TRBJ2-7; TRBD1 is a possible D gene (5 bases). This CDR3 region has 14 residues. From germline, CDR1 is SEHNR and CDR2 FQNEAQ (reference sequence). V shed 5 bases and J shed 0 bases, with 11 bases lying between them. The chain's CDR3 is CASSQTVGSYEQYF. For the CDR3, the DNA is TGTGCCAGCAGCCAGACAGTCGGCTCCTACGAGCAGTACTTC.

The V call is TRBV10-3, the J call TRBJ2-1; 9 bases align to TRBD2. V was clipped by 10 bases and J by 7 bases; unmatched bases: 14. The germline gives CDR1 ENHRY, CDR2 SYGVKD. The CDR3 contains 15 residues. CDR3 residues: CATNIPGTSTNEQFF. CDR3 in DNA: TGTGCCACCAATATTCCGGGGACTAGCACGAATGAGCAGTTCTTC.

V and J are TRBV19 and TRBJ1-5; D is perhaps TRBD1 (5 bases). V was shortened by 3 bases and J by 1 base, with 16 bases between the two germline ends. In germline, CDR1 is LNHDA, CDR2 SQIVND (reference sequence). The CDR3 is made up of 17 amino acids. The CDR3, as DNA: TGTGCCAGTAGTATCTTACAGGTTCTTGGGAGCAATCAGCCCCAGCATTTT. Translating it yields CASSILQVLGSNQPQHF.

The chain is built from TRBV30 and TRBJ1-1; the D is unclear. CDR1 GTSNPN and CDR2 SVGIG come from the germline V gene (reference sequence). The CDR3 consists of 14 residues. The V end was cut by 0 bases, the J end by 7 bases, with 15 bases between. The CDR3 nucleotides are TGTGCCTGGAGTGTATTGTCACAATTGAATGAAGCTTTCTTT. Protein sequence: CAWSVLSQLNEAFF.

This clone was detected once. This chain connects TRBV25-1 to TRBJ2-5, with D tentatively TRBD2 (6 bases). The CDR3 is made up of 13 amino acids. V was trimmed by 3 bases and J by 7 bases, leaving 12 bases between them. Looked up from germline, CDR1 is MGHDK and CDR2 is SYGVNS. This chain's CDR3 is CASSDRRAATQYF. Here the CDR3 DNA reads TGTGCCAGCAGTGATAGGAGGGCAGCGACCCAGTACTTC.

The chain joins TRBV7-9 to TRBJ2-1; 10 bases map to TRBD1. The germline gives CDR1 SEHNR, CDR2 FQNEAQ (reference sequence). The ends lost 5 bases at V and 2 bases at J; junction bases unmatched: 3. This CDR3 has 15 residues. The CDR3, as DNA: TGTGCCAGCAGCCCAGGGACAGGGGCCTACAATGAGCAGTTCTTC. Translated, it gives CASSPGTGAYNEQFF.

V gene TRBV5-1 combines with J gene TRBJ2-3; no firm D call. With 0 bases removed from V and 0 bases from J, the gap between germline ends came to 8 bases. Looked up from germline, CDR1 is SGHRS and CDR2 is YFSETQ. There are 15 residues in the CDR3. DNA for the CDR3: TGCGCCAGCAGCTTGGCCCAGGCGAGCACAGATACGCAGTATTTT. This gives the protein CASSLAQASTDTQYF. Combining the CDR3 with reference TRBV5-1 and TRBJ2-3 gives the whole variable domain KAGVTQTPRYLIKTRGQQVTLSCSPISGHRSVSWYQQTPGQGLQFLFEYFSETQRNKGNFPGRFSGRQFSNSRSEMNVSTLELGDSALYLCASSLAQASTDTQYFGPGTRLTVL.

The genes are TRBV5-1 and TRBJ2-3, with TRBD1 as a possible D gene (5 bases). Germline V gives CDR1 SGHRS, CDR2 YFSETQ. Trimming removed 5 bases from V and 5 bases from J, with 15 bases in between. The CDR3 consists of 14 residues. CDR3 coding DNA: TGCGCCAGCAGTGATCAGGGAAGGGGAGATACGCAGTATTTT. Translating gives CASSDQGRGDTQYF. Using reference TRBV5-1 and TRBJ2-3 for the parts outside the CDR3, the full variable domain is KAGVTQTPRYLIKTRGQQVTLSCSPISGHRSVSWYQQTPGQGLQFLFEYFSETQRNKGNFPGRFSGRQFSNSRSEMNVSTLELGDSALYLCASSDQGRGDTQYFGPGTRLTVL.

The rearrangement joins TRBV2 to TRBJ1-5; no reliable D call. The V end lost 6 bases, the J end lost 3 bases, and 9 bases lay between the germline ends. The CDR3 loop spans 13 amino acids. CDR1 and CDR2 (germline): SNHLY, FYNNEI. The CDR3 nucleotides read TGTGCCAGCAGGGGTGAGGTCAATCAGCCCCAGCATTTT. It encodes CASRGEVNQPQHF.

The V gene is TRBV27, the J gene TRBJ1-1; 8 bases agree with TRBD1. Trimming cost V 0 bases and J 4 bases; bases outside gene matches: 7. Germline V CDR1 and CDR2: MNHEY, SMNVEV (reference sequence). The CDR3 length is 16 residues. In nucleotides, the CDR3 is TGTGCCAGCAGTTTATCGATAGGACAGGGATCCACTGAAGCTTTCTTT. It yields the protein CASSLSIGQGSTEAFF.

The chain employs TRBV11-3 and TRBJ1-4, with a possible D match to TRBD1 (6 bases). The CDR3 is made up of 14 amino acids. In germline, CDR1 is SGHNT, CDR2 YENEEA. V lost 1 base to trimming and J lost 15 bases, with 18 bases between them. Here the CDR3 DNA reads TGTGCCAGCAGCTTAGGTCGGGACACAAGTGAGGTGTTTTTT. Protein: CASSLGRDTSEVFF.

This clone showed up just once. The chain combines TRBV29-1 with TRBJ2-3; 8 nucleotides agree with TRBD2. Losses at the gene ends were 3 bases for V and 2 bases for J; bases not matched to a gene: 7. Germline V gene sequence: CDR1 SQVTM, CDR2 ANQGSEA. There are 15 residues in the CDR3. In nucleotides, the CDR3 is TGCAGCGTTGATAGCCTAGCGGGTGTCACAGATACGCAGTATTTT. The encoded protein is CSVDSLAGVTDTQYF.

The chain employs TRBV5-6 and TRBJ2-1; 16 bases are shared with TRBD2. The junction had 6 bases not matched to a gene; V was cut back by 2 bases and J by 7 bases. CDR1 and CDR2 from the germline V gene are SGHDT and YYEEEE. The length of the CDR3 is 17 residues. CDR3 DNA sequence: TGTGCCAGCAGCTTCGGGGGACTAGCGGGAGGGGGTAATGAGCAGTTCTTC. Translated: CASSFGGLAGGGNEQFF.

V usage is TRBV4-1 and J usage is TRBJ2-1, with 12 bases lining up with TRBD2. The CDR3 is made up of 15 amino acids. Germline CDR1 is MGHRA and CDR2 is YSYEKL. Losses at the gene ends were 6 bases for V and 5 bases for J; bases not matched to a gene: 5. DNA of the CDR3: TGCGCCAGCAGGCCAAGGACTAGCGGGAACAATGAGCAGTTCTTC. This codes for CASRPRTSGNNEQFF.

A note on this clone: Within the sample, other DNA sequences also encode this same CDR3. The chain carries TRBV30 and TRBJ2-5; D ambiguous. V was cut by 2 bases and J by 0 bases, with 4 bases left in between. Per germline, CDR1 GTSNPN and CDR2 SVGIG (reference sequence). The CDR3 spans 12 residues. The CDR3 DNA reads TGTGCCTGGAGTTATAACCAAGAGACCCAGTACTTC. Protein sequence: CAWSYNQETQYF.

This clone has only a few counts. V and J are TRBV30 and TRBJ2-5; D perhaps matches TRBD2 (6 bases). The ends were cut back, 2 bases at V and 3 bases at J, with 13 bases in the middle. The germline gives CDR1 GTSNPN, CDR2 SVGIG (reference sequence). The CDR3 is 14 residues long. As DNA, the CDR3 is TGTGCCTGGAGTCCCGGGACTCGGGAAGAGACCCAGTACTTC. It codes for CAWSPGTREETQYF.

The genes are TRBV5-1 and TRBJ2-7, with D perhaps TRBD1 (5 bases). CDR3 length: 16 residues. Per the germline V gene, CDR1 is SGHRS and CDR2 is YFSETQ. The V end was cut by 2 bases, the J end by 2 bases, with 17 bases between. CDR3 in DNA: TGCGCCAGCAGCTTATCAGGGCTGCTGGTCACCTACGAGCAGTACTTC. As protein: CASSLSGLLVTYEQYF.

This chain connects TRBV6-1 to TRBJ1-5; possibly TRBD1 for D (5 bases). The CDR3 consists of 15 residues. Germline assignment: CDR1 MNHNS and CDR2 SASEGT. Between the trimmed V and J ends, which lost 3 bases and 6 bases, there was a span of 15 bases. The CDR3 is CASSDHGGPTQPQHF. Here the CDR3 DNA reads TGTGCCAGCAGTGATCACGGGGGTCCCACTCAGCCCCAGCATTTT.

J is TRBJ2-3 and V is TRBV4-1; TRBD1 matches 10 bases. Germline V gene data show CDR1 as MGHRA and CDR2 as YSYEKL. The CDR3 loop spans 16 amino acids. V lost 3 bases, J lost 6 bases, and 9 bases stayed unmatched. CDR3 sequence reads: CASSHAGTGAGDTQYF. The CDR3 nucleotides are TGCGCCAGCAGCCATGCCGGGACAGGGGCTGGGGATACGCAGTATTTT.